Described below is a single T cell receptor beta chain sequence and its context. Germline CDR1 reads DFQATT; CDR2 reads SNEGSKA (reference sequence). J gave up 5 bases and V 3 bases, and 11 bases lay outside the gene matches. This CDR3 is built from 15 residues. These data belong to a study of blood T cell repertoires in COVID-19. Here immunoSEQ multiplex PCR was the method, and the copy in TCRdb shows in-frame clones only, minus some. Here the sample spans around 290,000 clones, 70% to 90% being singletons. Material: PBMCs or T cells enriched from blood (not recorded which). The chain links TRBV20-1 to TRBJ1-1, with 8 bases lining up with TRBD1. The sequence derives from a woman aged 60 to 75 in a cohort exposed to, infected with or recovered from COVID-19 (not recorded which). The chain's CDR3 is CSASLYQGARTEAFF. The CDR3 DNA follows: TGCAGTGCTAGTCTATATCAGGGGGCGCGGACTGAAGCTTTCTTT.